The 2 T cell receptor beta chains below come from one sample, sequenced in a study of T cell responses to AZD1222 COVID-19 vaccine. Generated by immunoSEQ multiplex PCR, the TCRdb table keeps only in-frame clones and is missing some. Of about 150,000 clones in the sample, 85% to 95% were seen once. Specimen: peripheral blood, collected 28 days after the second AZD1222 dose. The origin of the receptors is an adult who received the AZD1222 COVID-19 vaccine.

V is TRBV5-1 and J is TRBJ1-3; 7 bases fit TRBD1. The CDR3 loop spans 17 amino acids. CDR1 is SGHRS and CDR2 is YFSETQ in the germline V gene. Trimming at V came to 4 bases and at J to 0 bases, leaving 10 bases not matched to a gene. The CDR3 sequence is CASSIRQGTSSGNTIYF. The CDR3 DNA follows: TGCGCCAGCAGCATTCGACAGGGAACGAGCTCTGGAAACACCATATATTTT.

This clone was found once. The rearrangement links TRBV6-5 to TRBJ2-1, with TRBD2 identical over 11 bases. V lost 6 bases to trimming and J lost 5 bases; unmatched junction nucleotides: 3. The CDR3 sequence is 14 residues long. The V gene's germline CDR1 is MNHEY and CDR2 SVGAGI. The DNA of the CDR3 is TGTGCCAGCAGCCAGACTAGCGGGAACAATGAGCAGTTCTTC. It encodes CASSQTSGNNEQFF.